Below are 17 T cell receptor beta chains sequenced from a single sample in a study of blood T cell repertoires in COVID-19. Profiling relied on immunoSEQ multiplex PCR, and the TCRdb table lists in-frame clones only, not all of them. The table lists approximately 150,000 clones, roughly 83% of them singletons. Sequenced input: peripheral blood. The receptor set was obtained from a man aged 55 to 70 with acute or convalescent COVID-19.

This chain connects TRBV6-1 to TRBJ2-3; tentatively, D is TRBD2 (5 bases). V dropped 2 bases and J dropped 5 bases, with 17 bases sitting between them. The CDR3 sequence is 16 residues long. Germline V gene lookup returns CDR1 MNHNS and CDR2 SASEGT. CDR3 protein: CASSEWERITLDTQYF. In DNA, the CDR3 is TGTGCCAGCAGTGAATGGGAGCGGATTACGTTAGATACGCAGTATTTT.

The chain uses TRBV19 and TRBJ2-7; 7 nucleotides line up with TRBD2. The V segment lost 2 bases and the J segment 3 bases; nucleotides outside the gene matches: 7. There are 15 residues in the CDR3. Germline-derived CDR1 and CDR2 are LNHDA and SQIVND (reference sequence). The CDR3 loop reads CASSIFRASGYEQYF. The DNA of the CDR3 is TGTGCCAGTAGTATATTTAGGGCTAGCGGCTACGAGCAGTACTTC.

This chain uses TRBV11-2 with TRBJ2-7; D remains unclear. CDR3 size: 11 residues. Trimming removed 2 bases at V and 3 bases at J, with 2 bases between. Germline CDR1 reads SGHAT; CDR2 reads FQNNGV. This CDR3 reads CASSLYYEQYF. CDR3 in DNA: TGTGCCAGCAGCTTATACTACGAGCAGTACTTC.

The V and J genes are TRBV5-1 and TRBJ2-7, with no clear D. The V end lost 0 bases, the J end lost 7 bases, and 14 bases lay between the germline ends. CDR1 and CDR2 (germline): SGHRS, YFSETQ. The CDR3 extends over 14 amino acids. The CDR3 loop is CASSLAAEVREQYF. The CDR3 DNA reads TGCGCCAGCAGCTTGGCGGCCGAGGTTAGGGAGCAGTACTTC.

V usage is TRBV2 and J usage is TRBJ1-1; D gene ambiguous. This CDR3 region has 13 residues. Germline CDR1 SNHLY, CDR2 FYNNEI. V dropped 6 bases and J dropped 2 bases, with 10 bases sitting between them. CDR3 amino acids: CASSQEINTEAFF. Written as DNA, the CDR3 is TGTGCCAGCAGCCAGGAAATTAACACTGAAGCTTTCTTT.

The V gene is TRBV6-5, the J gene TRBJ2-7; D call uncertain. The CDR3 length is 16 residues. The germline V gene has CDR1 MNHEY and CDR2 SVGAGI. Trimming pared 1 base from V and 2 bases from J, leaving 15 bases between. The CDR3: CASSYLVTALPYEQYF. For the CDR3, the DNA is TGTGCCAGCAGTTACTTGGTGACTGCGTTACCCTACGAGCAGTACTTC.

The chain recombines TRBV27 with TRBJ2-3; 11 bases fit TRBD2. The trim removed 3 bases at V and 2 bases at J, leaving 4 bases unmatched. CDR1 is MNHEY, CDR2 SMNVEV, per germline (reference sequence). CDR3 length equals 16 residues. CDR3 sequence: CASSFLAGGSTDTQYF. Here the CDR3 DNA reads TGTGCCAGCAGTTTCCTAGCGGGGGGTTCCACAGATACGCAGTATTTT.

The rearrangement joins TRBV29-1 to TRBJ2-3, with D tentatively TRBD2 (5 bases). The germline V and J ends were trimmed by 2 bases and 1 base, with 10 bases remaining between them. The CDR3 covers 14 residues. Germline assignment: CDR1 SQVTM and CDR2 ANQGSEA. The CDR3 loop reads CSVEIGGGTDTQYF. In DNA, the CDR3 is TGCAGCGTTGAAATAGGAGGCGGCACAGATACGCAGTATTTT.

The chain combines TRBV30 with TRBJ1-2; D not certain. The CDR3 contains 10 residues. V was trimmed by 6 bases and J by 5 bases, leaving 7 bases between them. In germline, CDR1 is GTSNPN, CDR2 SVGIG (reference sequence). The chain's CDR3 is CACNKYGYTF. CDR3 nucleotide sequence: TGTGCCTGTAATAAATATGGCTACACCTTC.

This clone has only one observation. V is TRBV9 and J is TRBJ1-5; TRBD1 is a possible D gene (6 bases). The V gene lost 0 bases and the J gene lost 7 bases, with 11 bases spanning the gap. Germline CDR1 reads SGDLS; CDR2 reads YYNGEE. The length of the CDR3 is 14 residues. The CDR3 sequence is CASSVAGGGQPQHF. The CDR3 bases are TGTGCCAGCAGCGTAGCGGGGGGCGGACAGCCCCAGCATTTT.

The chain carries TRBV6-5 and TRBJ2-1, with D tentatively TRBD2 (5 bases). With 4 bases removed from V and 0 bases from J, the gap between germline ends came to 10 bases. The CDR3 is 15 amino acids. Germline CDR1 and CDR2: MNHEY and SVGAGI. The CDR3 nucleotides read TGTGCCAGCAGTTCGGGGAGTAGCTCCTACAATGAGCAGTTCTTC. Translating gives CASSSGSSSYNEQFF.

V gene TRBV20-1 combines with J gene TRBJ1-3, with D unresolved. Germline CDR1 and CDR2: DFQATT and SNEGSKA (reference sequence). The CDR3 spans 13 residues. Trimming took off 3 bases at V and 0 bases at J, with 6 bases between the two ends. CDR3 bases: TGCAGTGCTAGTCCTAACTCTGGAAACACCATATATTTT. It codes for CSASPNSGNTIYF.

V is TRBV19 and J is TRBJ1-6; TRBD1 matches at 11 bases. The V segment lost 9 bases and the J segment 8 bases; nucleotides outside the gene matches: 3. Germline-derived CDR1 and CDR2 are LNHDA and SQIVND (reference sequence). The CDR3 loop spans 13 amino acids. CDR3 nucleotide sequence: TGTGCCAGCAGGGACAGGGGGTATTCACCCCTCCACTTT. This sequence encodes CASRDRGYSPLHF.

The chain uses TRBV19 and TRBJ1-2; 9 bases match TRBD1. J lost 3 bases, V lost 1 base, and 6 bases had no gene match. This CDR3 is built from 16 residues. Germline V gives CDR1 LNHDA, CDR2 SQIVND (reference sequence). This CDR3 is CASSIAPRTGDYGYTF. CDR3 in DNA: TGTGCCAGTAGTATAGCCCCGCGGACAGGGGACTATGGCTACACCTTC.

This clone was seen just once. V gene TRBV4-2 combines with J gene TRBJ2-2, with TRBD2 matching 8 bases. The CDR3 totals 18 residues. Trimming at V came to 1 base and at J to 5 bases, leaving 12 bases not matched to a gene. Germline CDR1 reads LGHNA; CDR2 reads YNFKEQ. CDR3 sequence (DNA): TGTGCCAGCAGCCAAGTCGGGAGCGGGGGCGCCAGGACCGGGGAGCTGTTTTTT. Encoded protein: CASSQVGSGGARTGELFF.

As DNA, the CDR3 is TGTGCCAGCAACCAACAGGGGTCTTCAGATACGCAGTATTTT. It encodes CASNQQGSSDTQYF. This chain links TRBV6-5 with TRBJ2-3; 7 bases line up with TRBD1. J lost 4 bases, V lost 7 bases, and 8 bases had no gene match. Germline V CDR1 and CDR2: MNHEY, SVGAGI. This CDR3 region has 14 residues.

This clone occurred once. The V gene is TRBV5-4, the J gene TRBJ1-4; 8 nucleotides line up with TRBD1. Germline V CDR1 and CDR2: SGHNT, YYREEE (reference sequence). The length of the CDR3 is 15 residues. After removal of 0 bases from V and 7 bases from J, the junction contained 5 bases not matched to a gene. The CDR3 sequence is CASSLDDRGSEKLFF. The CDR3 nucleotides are TGTGCCAGCAGCTTGGATGACAGGGGAAGTGAAAAACTGTTTTTT. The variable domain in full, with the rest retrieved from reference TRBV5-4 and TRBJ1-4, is ETGVTQSPTHLIKTRGQQVTLRCSSQSGHNTVSWYQQALGQGPQFIFQYYREEENGRGNFPPRFSGLQFPNYSSELNVNALELDDSALYLCASSLDDRGSEKLFFGSGTQLSVL.